A single sample gave rise to the 23 T cell receptor beta chains below, sequenced in a study of blood T cell repertoires in COVID-19. Only in-frame clones appear in the TCRdb table, and some are missing; sequencing was by immunoSEQ multiplex PCR. The repertoire holds some 120,000 clones, with about 75% as singletons. Sequences were obtained from peripheral blood. The receptors were gathered from a man older than 75 with acute or convalescent COVID-19.

V usage is TRBV7-2 and J usage is TRBJ1-2, with no clear D. Trimming cost V 5 bases and J 7 bases, with 20 bases left between them. The CDR3 has 15 amino acids. Per the germline V gene, CDR1 is SGHTA and CDR2 is FQGNSA. The CDR3 here is CASSAGGSGPSGYTF. The CDR3 DNA reads TGTGCCAGCAGCGCGGGAGGCAGCGGCCCGTCTGGCTACACCTTC. The full variable domain, its missing parts supplied by reference TRBV7-2 and TRBJ1-2, is GAGVSQSPSNKVTEKGKDVELRCDPISGHTALYWYRQSLGQGLEFLIYFQGNSAPDKSGLPSDRFSAERTGGSVSTLTIQRTQQEDSAVYLCASSAGGSGPSGYTFGSGTRLTVV.

The V call is TRBV7-2, the J call TRBJ2-7; 9 positions agree with TRBD1. The CDR3 has 16 amino acids. CDR1 is SGHTA, CDR2 FQGNSA, per germline. V trimming: 1 base; J trimming: 4 bases; junction bases outside the gene matches: 8. The CDR3 nucleotides are TGTGCCAGCAGCTTAGAAGATGGGGGACAGGGATACGAGCAGTACTTC. It translates to CASSLEDGGQGYEQYF.

The rearrangement links TRBV5-1 to TRBJ1-6, with D possibly matching TRBD1 (6 bases). The CDR3 consists of 15 residues. Germline-derived CDR1 and CDR2 are SGHRS and YFSETQ. V lost 0 bases to trimming and J lost 8 bases, with 12 bases between them. In DNA, the CDR3 is TGCGCCAGCAGCTTGGCTGGTCAGGGGCATTCACCCCTCCACTTT. Translation gives CASSLAGQGHSPLHF. The full variable domain, completed using reference TRBV5-1 and TRBJ1-6, is KAGVTQTPRYLIKTRGQQVTLSCSPISGHRSVSWYQQTPGQGLQFLFEYFSETQRNKGNFPGRFSGRQFSNSRSEMNVSTLELGDSALYLCASSLAGQGHSPLHFGNGTRLTVT.

V gene TRBV5-4 combines with J gene TRBJ2-3; 11 bases map to TRBD2. Germline CDR1 and CDR2: SGHNT and YYREEE (reference sequence). V shed 0 bases, J shed 1 base, and the junction held 1 base outside the gene matches. CDR3 length: 16 amino acids. The CDR3 coding sequence is TGTGCCAGCAGCTTGGGGGGACTAGCGGGCACAGATACGCAGTATTTT. Its translation is CASSLGGLAGTDTQYF.

The gene calls are TRBV7-3 and TRBJ1-1; 9 nucleotides line up with TRBD1. The CDR3 is made up of 14 amino acids. Germline values: CDR1 SGHTA, CDR2 FQGTGA. V was clipped by 5 bases and J by 4 bases; unmatched bases: 5. CDR3 in amino acids: CASSPGTGSTEAFF. In DNA, the CDR3 is TGTGCCAGCAGCCCTGGGACAGGGTCCACTGAAGCTTTCTTT.

This clone came up once. The CDR3 nucleotides are TGCGCCAGCAGCCCCCCGGGACAGGAAGCCTACGAGCAGTACTTC. It yields the protein CASSPPGQEAYEQYF. The J gene is TRBJ2-7, the V gene TRBV4-1; 8 bases fit TRBD1. The CDR3 has 15 residues. With 4 bases clipped from V and 2 bases from J, the junction kept 7 bases outside the gene matches. Germline lookup yields CDR1 MGHRA and CDR2 YSYEKL.

The chain carries TRBV5-1 and TRBJ2-1, with D possibly being TRBD2 (5 bases). This CDR3 region has 15 residues. V lost 0 bases and J 16 bases, leaving 23 bases between the germline ends. In germline, CDR1 is SGHRS, CDR2 YFSETQ. CDR3: CASSLGVVPEGLSFF. CDR3 DNA sequence: TGCGCCAGCAGCTTGGGGGTAGTTCCCGAGGGTTTAAGTTTCTTC.

This clone was found a few times. J is TRBJ1-2 and V is TRBV5-4; D is unresolved. This CDR3 contains 14 residues. Germline V gives CDR1 SGHNT, CDR2 YYREEE (reference sequence). Trimming pared 0 bases from V and 8 bases from J, leaving 14 bases between. CDR3 sequence (DNA): TGTGCCAGCAGCTTGGCCAACCAGGCCGGCGGCTACACCTTC. It codes for CASSLANQAGGYTF.

This clone was seen only once. V usage is TRBV7-9 and J usage is TRBJ2-7; TRBD2 is a possible D gene (5 bases). The CDR3 spans 16 residues. Trimming took 2 bases from V and 1 from J, leaving 15 bases between them. CDR1 and CDR2 (germline): SEHNR, FQNEAQ (reference sequence). The CDR3 region is CASSLKAVGGSYEQYF. The DNA for the CDR3 is TGTGCCAGCAGCTTAAAGGCAGTCGGAGGTTCCTACGAGCAGTACTTC.

The rearrangement uses TRBV5-1 and TRBJ2-5, with D possibly being TRBD2 (6 bases). Per the germline V gene, CDR1 is SGHRS and CDR2 is YFSETQ. The CDR3 loop spans 17 amino acids. V lost 1 base and J lost 2, with 18 bases in between. The chain's CDR3 is CASSLNPGGVAQETQYF. CDR3 DNA sequence: TGCGCCAGCAGCTTGAATCCCGGCGGGGTTGCGCAAGAGACCCAGTACTTC.

The chain joins TRBV5-1 to TRBJ1-1; 7 bases match TRBD1. The junction had 6 bases not matched to a gene; V was cut back by 6 bases and J by 1 base. Germline V gene sequence: CDR1 SGHRS, CDR2 YFSETQ. The CDR3 totals 14 residues. The CDR3 nucleotides read TGCGCCAGCACGGACCAGGGGGGGAACACTGAAGCTTTCTTT. Encoded protein: CASTDQGGNTEAFF.

The J gene is TRBJ2-6, the V gene TRBV9; unclear D gene. Between the trimmed V and J ends, which lost 4 bases and 0 bases, there was a span of 8 bases. CDR1 is SGDLS, CDR2 YYNGEE, per germline. CDR3 length equals 15 residues. The CDR3: CASSPPGSGANVLTF. CDR3 nucleotides: TGTGCCAGCAGCCCCCCAGGCTCTGGGGCCAACGTCCTGACTTTC.

This clone was seen just once. The chain is built from TRBV30 and TRBJ2-2; D not certain. The CDR3 loop spans 15 amino acids. V was trimmed by 6 bases and J by 0 bases, leaving 14 bases between them. From germline, CDR1 is GTSNPN and CDR2 SVGIG (reference sequence). The CDR3 DNA sequence: TGTGCCTGCAGTATCGAGGCCGCGAACACCGGGGAGCTGTTTTTT. Encoded protein: CACSIEAANTGELFF.

The genes are TRBV6-5 and TRBJ2-1, with TRBD2 matching 8 bases. From germline, CDR1 is MNHEY and CDR2 SVGAGI. Trimming cost V 5 bases and J 8 bases; bases outside gene matches: 8. The CDR3 covers 14 residues. DNA for the CDR3: TGTGCCAGCAGTACAACGGGGGGGAAGTATGAGCAGTTCTTC. Its protein product is CASSTTGGKYEQFF.

The J gene is TRBJ2-7, the V gene TRBV6-1, with 8 positions matching TRBD1. This CDR3 spans 14 amino acids. Unmatched junction bases numbered 6, after V lost 3 bases and J lost 5 bases. CDR1 is MNHNS and CDR2 is SASEGT in the germline V gene. The CDR3 here is CASSDRQGTNEQYF. The CDR3 bases are TGTGCCAGCAGTGACCGACAGGGGACCAACGAGCAGTACTTC.

The chain employs TRBV5-1 and TRBJ1-5, with D possibly matching TRBD1 (6 bases). This CDR3 is 14 amino acids long. Germline V lookup: CDR1 SGHRS, CDR2 YFSETQ. Trimming took 3 bases from V and 6 from J, leaving 13 bases between them. CDR3 nucleotides: TGCGCCAGCAGCTGGGAGGGGGGGGCTCAGCCCCAGCATTTT. Translated: CASSWEGGAQPQHF.

This chain connects TRBV29-1 to TRBJ1-4; no definite D call. V was trimmed by 5 bases and J by 4 bases, leaving 5 bases between them. This CDR3 region has 11 residues. Germline loops: CDR1 SQVTM, CDR2 ANQGSEA. CDR3 in amino acids: CSVSVNEKLFF. The DNA of the CDR3 is TGCAGCGTTTCTGTTAATGAAAAACTGTTTTTT.

DNA for the CDR3: TGTGCCAGCAGTAGGACTAGCGCGGTCCACGAGCAGTACTTC. Its translation is CASSRTSAVHEQYF. This rearrangement joins TRBV5-5 to TRBJ2-7; 9 nucleotides align to TRBD2. V lost 5 bases, J lost 5 bases, and 8 bases stayed unmatched. The CDR3 spans 14 residues. CDR1 SGHKS and CDR2 YYEKEE come from the germline V gene (reference sequence).

The V gene is TRBV7-2, the J gene TRBJ2-4, with 7 bases fitting TRBD1. Germline V gene sequence: CDR1 SGHTA, CDR2 FQGNSA. The CDR3 runs to 14 residues. Trimming removed 5 bases from V and 3 bases from J; junction bases left unmatched: 4. The CDR3 nucleotides are TGTGCCAGCAGCCAAGGGGGCAGCAAAAACATTCAGTACTTC. Residues: CASSQGGSKNIQYF.

J is TRBJ2-3 and V is TRBV19; D is ambiguous. CDR1 LNHDA and CDR2 SQIVND come from the germline V gene (reference sequence). The CDR3 consists of 11 residues. The ends were cut back, 4 bases at V and 5 bases at J, with 4 bases in the middle. The CDR3 bases are TGTGCCAGTAGTACGCGAGATACGCAGTATTTT. Translating gives CASSTRDTQYF.

The chain recombines TRBV6-1 with TRBJ1-5; 9 bases agree with TRBD1. J lost 6 bases, V lost 3 bases, and 15 bases had no gene match. The CDR3 consists of 18 residues. The germline CDR1 and CDR2 sequences are MNHNS and SASEGT. CDR3 nucleotide sequence: TGTGCCAGCAGTGACCGCCCTCCGGGACAGGGACTTACTCAGCCCCAGCATTTT. Its protein product is CASSDRPPGQGLTQPQHF.

The rearrangement links TRBV5-1 to TRBJ1-2; 8 bases align to TRBD1. Germline CDR1 reads SGHRS; CDR2 reads YFSETQ. V was pared by 4 bases and J by 6 bases, with 8 bases of the junction left unmatched. There are 14 residues in the CDR3. CDR3 in amino acids: CASSGHPTGDGYTF. In nucleotides, the CDR3 is TGCGCCAGCAGCGGGCACCCGACAGGGGATGGCTACACCTTC.

This clone was seen a handful of times. The chain carries TRBV5-6 and TRBJ1-3; D call uncertain. The CDR3 is 15 residues long. Trimming took off 0 bases at V and 0 bases at J, with 7 bases between the two ends. Germline V lookup: CDR1 SGHDT, CDR2 YYEEEE. The CDR3 sequence is CASSLAGFSGNTIYF. DNA for the CDR3: TGTGCCAGCAGCTTGGCGGGGTTCTCTGGAAACACCATATATTTT.